This T cell receptor beta chain was sequenced during a study of metastatic and nonmetastatic thyroid tumors. Study as a whole: It was across blood and tumor or nodule tissue from malignant and benign thyroid patients that repertoires were compared.

In the original processing: A classifier of distant metastasis in papillary thyroid cancer was built from CDR3 differences (across clinicopathological groups). TCRdb reassembled clones from the PCR reads with MiXCR. These V and J calls originate from TCRdb's pipeline instead of the authors' own analysis. The sample lists about 69,000 clones, approximately 15% occurring once. Overall study results and limits: Patients with malignant thyroid tumors reportedly had significantly higher TCR beta diversity than those with benign nodules, in blood and tumor.

This clone occurred many times. Its antigen is unidentified. Patients had received no treatment of any kind before thyroid surgery. The V segment lost 5 bases and the J segment 3 bases; nucleotides outside the gene matches: 5. Germline V lookup: CDR1 WSHSY, CDR2 SAAADI. This CDR3 comprises 16 residues. The sequenced material came from blood. The receptor comes from a male donor with papillary thyroid cancer or a benign thyroid nodule (not recorded which). Some clones in this sample may be carry-over from other donors' samples. The chain joins TRBV10-2 to TRBJ2-2; 11 positions agree with TRBD2. This CDR3 reads CASSPTSGGHTGELFF. The CDR3 DNA sequence: TGCGCCAGCAGTCCCACTAGCGGGGGACACACCGGGGAGCTGTTTTTT.